The clone carrying this T cell receptor (beta chain) appeared once. The Seattle patients, enrolled during active infection, were followed longitudinally. The data were taken from a study of blood T cell repertoires in COVID-19. The germline CDR1 and CDR2 sequences are KGHDR and SFDVKD. The CDR3 runs 15 residues. V dropped 7 bases and J dropped 0; count of bases not matched to a gene: 2. Clones were sequenced by immunoSEQ multiplex PCR, and TCRdb holds only the in-frame ones, with some missing. The table has about 88,000 clones, around 91% seen once. The receptor comes from a man between 18 and 29 years old with COVID-19, enrolled during active disease. Sequencing input: peripheral blood. V gene TRBV24-1 combines with J gene TRBJ2-1; the match to TRBD2 covers 10 bases. CDR3: CATSASGSSYNEQFF. Written as DNA, the CDR3 is TGTGCCACCAGCGCTAGCGGGAGCTCCTACAATGAGCAGTTCTTC.